The next 11 T cell receptor beta chains were all read from a single sample in a study of CD8 T cells in ankylosing spondylitis. Study-wide results and caveats: A TCR beta motif made of eight highly homologous variants seemed typical of ankylosing spondylitis blood.

Their specific antigens are unknown. Using its own MiXCR run on the 5' RACE reads, TCRdb lists one record per CDR3 protein. The sample lists just under 550,000 distinct CDR3 sequences; about 13% were seen once. Specimen: blood, either unsorted or a sorted T cell fraction (not recorded which). The receptor source for this set is a male donor with ankylosing spondylitis.

This clonotype turned up a few times. The chain combines TRBV5-6 with TRBJ2-1, with 9 bases aligning to TRBD1. The CDR3 is 15 residues long. The V gene's germline CDR1 is SGHDT and CDR2 YYEEEE. Losses at the gene ends were 2 bases for V and 7 bases for J; bases not matched to a gene: 7. The CDR3 region is CASSFSDRGPNEQFF. CDR3 sequence (DNA): TGTGCCAGCAGCTTTTCGGACAGGGGTCCGAATGAGCAGTTCTTC.

This clonotype came up a few times. In DNA, the CDR3 is TGTGCCAGCAGCCAAGACAACTCTGGAAACACCATATATTTT. This sequence encodes CASSQDNSGNTIYF. This chain links TRBV3-1 with TRBJ1-3, with D unresolved. This CDR3 comprises 14 residues. V was cut by 0 bases and J by 0 bases, with 3 bases left in between. Germline CDR1 and CDR2: LGHDT and YNNKEL (reference sequence).

In this sample, this clonotype turned up a few times. The V call is TRBV15, the J call TRBJ2-3; D possibly corresponds to TRBD2 (6 bases). Trimming cost V 4 bases and J 8 bases, with 16 bases left between them. This CDR3 is 14 amino acids long. Per germline, CDR1 LNHNV and CDR2 YYDKDF (reference sequence). The CDR3: CATSILTGGGTQYF. CDR3 nucleotides: TGTGCCACCAGCATTCTCACCGGGGGTGGTACGCAGTATTTT.

The chain employs TRBV20-1 and TRBJ1-5; perhaps TRBD1 as D (6 bases). CDR1 DFQATT and CDR2 SNEGSKA come from the germline V gene (reference sequence). The CDR3 sequence is 13 residues long. Trimming cost V 3 bases and J 7 bases, with 13 bases left between them. The CDR3 is CSARPAGEQPQHF. CDR3 sequence (DNA): TGCAGTGCTAGGCCCGCAGGGGAACAGCCCCAGCATTTT.

V usage is TRBV2 and J usage is TRBJ1-1; TRBD1 might be the D (5 bases). V gave up 4 bases and J gave up 4 bases, with 13 bases separating them. Germline V CDR1 and CDR2: SNHLY, FYNNEI. This CDR3 comprises 14 residues. The CDR3 DNA sequence: TGTGCCAGCAGTGGTACCCCTAGGGGCACTGAAGCTTTCTTT. The encoded protein is CASSGTPRGTEAFF.

This chain links TRBV4-1 with TRBJ1-1, with a weak D call TRBD1 (6 bases). This CDR3 is 18 amino acids long. CDR1 and CDR2 from the germline V gene are MGHRA and YSYEKL. V was pared by 3 bases and J by 5 bases, with 25 bases between. The CDR3 region is CASSHTTGAGDRSTEAFF. CDR3 bases: TGCGCCAGCAGCCATACTACTGGGGCAGGGGATCGGTCGACTGAAGCTTTCTTT.

This clonotype showed up just a few times. The V and J genes are TRBV7-9 and TRBJ2-1, with a weak D call TRBD1 (5 bases). Trimming took 8 bases from V and 5 from J, leaving 25 bases between them. The germline V gene encodes CDR1 SEHNR and CDR2 FQNEAQ (reference sequence). CDR3 length equals 17 residues. CDR3 in DNA: TGTGCCAGCCGACCCTCTAGGGGCAGGTCCCTGGACAATGAGCAGTTCTTC. It is translated as CASRPSRGRSLDNEQFF.

This sequence joins TRBV2 and TRBJ1-6; D is uncertain. CDR3 length equals 16 residues. Germline values: CDR1 SNHLY, CDR2 FYNNEI. V was cut by 7 bases and J by 7 bases, with 20 bases left in between. The CDR3 loop reads CASIDSGRSFNSPLHF. The CDR3 DNA follows: TGTGCCAGCATCGACTCCGGACGGAGCTTCAATTCACCCCTCCACTTT.

The genes are TRBV12-3 or TRBV12-4 and TRBJ1-2; no clear D. V lost 2 bases to trimming and J lost 0 bases, with 10 bases between them. This CDR3 comprises 15 residues. The CDR3, as DNA: TGTGCCAGCAGTTTACAGAGGACTACTAACTATGGCTACACCTTC. Residues: CASSLQRTTNYGYTF.

The V call is TRBV14, the J call TRBJ2-7; 9 bases line up with TRBD2. V gave up 4 bases and J gave up 6 bases; unmatched junction bases: 7. The CDR3 runs to 14 residues. Germline assignment: CDR1 SGHDN and CDR2 FVKESK. Here the CDR3 reads CASSPLLAGVEQYV. The CDR3 DNA reads TGTGCCAGCAGCCCGTTATTAGCGGGAGTCGAGCAGTACGTC.

The J gene is TRBJ2-7, the V gene TRBV5-5; D unclear. V lost 2 bases and J lost 2, with 5 bases in between. The germline V gene has CDR1 SGHKS and CDR2 YYEKEE (reference sequence). This CDR3 spans 12 amino acids. For the CDR3, the DNA is TGTGCCAGCAGCTTTGGTGCCTACGAGCAGTACTTC. Encoded protein: CASSFGAYEQYF.